The next 16 T cell receptor beta chains were all read from a single sample in a study of blood T cell repertoires in COVID-19. Data came from immunoSEQ multiplex PCR; TCRdb stores just in-frame clones and leaves some out. The sample yields approximately 100,000 clones, about 89% seen once. The sample consisted of peripheral blood. The receptors stem from a man in his forties or fifties with acute or convalescent COVID-19.

The chain carries TRBV18 and TRBJ1-2, with a possible D match to TRBD1 (5 bases). Germline V gives CDR1 KGHSH, CDR2 LQKENI. The length of the CDR3 is 12 residues. Trimming left V 6 bases short and J 4 bases short, with 9 bases between. The CDR3 protein is CASSDSFYGYTF. CDR3 DNA: TGTGCCAGCTCCGACAGTTTCTATGGCTACACCTTC.

The chain employs TRBV6-6 and TRBJ1-1; D uncertain. The germline CDR1 and CDR2 sequences are MNHNY and SVGAGI (reference sequence). Between the trimmed V and J ends, which lost 6 bases and 0 bases, there was a span of 8 bases. The CDR3 contains 13 residues. The CDR3 region has the DNA TGTGCCAGCAGGATACTAGTGAACACTGAAGCTTTCTTT. It encodes CASRILVNTEAFF.

This sequence joins TRBV2 and TRBJ2-7; TRBD1 matches 8 bases. V lost 8 bases and J lost 4; bases outside the gene matches: 7. CDR1 SNHLY and CDR2 FYNNEI come from the germline V gene. This CDR3 is 13 amino acids long. The CDR3, as DNA: TGTGCCAGCCGCCGGGACAGGCTTTACGAGCAGTACTTC. Amino acids: CASRRDRLYEQYF.

The chain uses TRBV11-2 and TRBJ2-5; D ambiguous. This CDR3 is built from 14 residues. The germline CDR1 and CDR2 sequences are SGHAT and FQNNGV. V shed 1 base and J shed 1 base, with 7 bases lying between them. The CDR3 DNA sequence: TGTGCCAGCAGCTTAGGGGCGCTCCAAGAGACCCAGTACTTC. Amino acids: CASSLGALQETQYF.

The V gene is TRBV2, the J gene TRBJ1-5; D is uncertain. The CDR3 is 13 amino acids. Germline V gives CDR1 SNHLY, CDR2 FYNNEI. Trimming stripped 2 bases from V and 6 bases from J, with 8 bases between. The CDR3 spells CASSEIRGQPQHF. CDR3 DNA: TGTGCCAGCAGTGAAATTCGAGGTCAGCCCCAGCATTTT.

The chain employs TRBV6-1 and TRBJ2-1; the match to TRBD1 covers 7 bases. The germline gives CDR1 MNHNS, CDR2 SASEGT. CDR3 size: 12 residues. V lost 1 base to trimming and J lost 15 bases; unmatched junction nucleotides: 6. The CDR3 DNA is TGTGCCAGCAGTGAAGGCGACAGGGCACGGTTCTTC. This sequence encodes CASSEGDRARFF.

The CDR3 is CASEPTNPGLSSYNEQFF. In nucleotides, the CDR3 is TGTGCCAGTGAACCAACTAATCCGGGACTCAGCTCCTACAATGAGCAGTTCTTC. The genes are TRBV19 and TRBJ2-1; D may be TRBD2 (6 bases). Per germline, CDR1 LNHDA and CDR2 SQIVND (reference sequence). This CDR3 has 18 amino acids. Between the trimmed V and J ends, which lost 8 bases and 0 bases, there was a span of 23 bases.

This clone was seen only once. V and J are TRBV5-4 and TRBJ2-5; TRBD2 might be the D (6 bases). The germline V gene encodes CDR1 SGHNT and CDR2 YYREEE (reference sequence). This CDR3 contains 14 residues. Between the trimmed V and J ends, which lost 0 bases and 5 bases, there was a span of 11 bases. CDR3 in amino acids: CASSLAGAQETQYF. The CDR3 DNA reads TGTGCCAGCAGCTTGGCGGGAGCTCAGGAGACCCAGTACTTC.

The chain has TRBV10-3 and TRBJ2-4, with D perhaps TRBD2 (6 bases). In germline, CDR1 is ENHRY, CDR2 SYGVKD. Trimming took off 2 bases at V and 1 base at J, with 9 bases between the two ends. This CDR3 has 15 amino acids. The CDR3 region is CAISEGTGAKNIQYF. The CDR3 DNA reads TGTGCCATCAGTGAGGGGACTGGGGCCAAAAACATTCAGTACTTC.

This chain uses TRBV3-1 (or the pseudogene TRBV3-2) with TRBJ2-1; TRBD2 aligns across 9 bases. Germline values: CDR1 LGHDT, CDR2 YNNKEL (reference sequence). J was trimmed by 12 bases and V by 0 bases; bases with no gene match: 3. The CDR3 extends over 13 amino acids. The CDR3 here is CASSQDAAGGQFF. The DNA for the CDR3 is TGTGCCAGCAGCCAAGATGCAGCGGGGGGGCAGTTCTTC.

J is TRBJ1-4 and V is TRBV5-4; D is ambiguous. This CDR3 is built from 17 residues. V was cut by 4 bases and J by 0 bases, with 16 bases left in between. The germline V gene encodes CDR1 SGHNT and CDR2 YYREEE (reference sequence). The CDR3 sequence is CASSTKQQLATNEKLFF. CDR3 sequence (DNA): TGTGCCAGCAGCACCAAACAACAGCTTGCAACTAATGAAAAACTGTTTTTT.

The chain joins TRBV5-4 to TRBJ2-7; 10 bases map to TRBD2. V shed 0 bases, J shed 4 bases, and the junction held 1 base outside the gene matches. CDR3 size: 14 residues. Germline V gene lookup returns CDR1 SGHNT and CDR2 YYREEE (reference sequence). CDR3 nucleotide sequence: TGTGCCAGCAGCTTGGCTAGCGGGAGATACGAGCAGTACTTC. Translation: CASSLASGRYEQYF.

This sequence joins TRBV7-2 and TRBJ1-6; D uncertain. The CDR3 consists of 14 residues. Germline V CDR1 and CDR2: SGHTA, FQGNSA. V lost 1 base, J lost 9 bases, and 10 bases lay in between. The CDR3 DNA is TGTGCCAGCAGCTTAGAACCGGTCGCTTCACCCCTCCACTTT. Residues: CASSLEPVASPLHF.

V usage is TRBV11-3 and J usage is TRBJ2-2; 10 bases map to TRBD2. The length of the CDR3 is 17 residues. Germline CDR1 and CDR2: SGHNT and YENEEA. The trim removed 0 bases at V and 4 bases at J, leaving 5 bases unmatched. CDR3 loop: CASSLDLASGSTGELFF. CDR3 coding DNA: TGTGCCAGCAGCTTAGATCTGGCTAGCGGGAGCACCGGGGAGCTGTTTTTT.

The chain links TRBV14 to TRBJ2-3; possible D gene TRBD2, 6 bases. The germline CDR1 and CDR2 sequences are SGHDN and FVKESK. V was cut by 1 base and J by 10 bases, with 9 bases left in between. CDR3 length equals 12 residues. This chain's CDR3 is CASSQVGGAQYF. CDR3 DNA: TGTGCCAGCAGCCAAGTAGGCGGGGCGCAGTATTTT.

The rearrangement uses TRBV7-7 and TRBJ2-2, with D possibly TRBD2 on 5 matching bases. Per the germline V gene, CDR1 is SSHAT and CDR2 is FNYEAQ (reference sequence). Trimming stripped 1 base from V and 2 bases from J, with 8 bases between. The CDR3 has 15 residues. The CDR3 loop reads CASSLGTYNTGELFF. The CDR3 bases are TGTGCCAGCAGCTTAGGGACTTATAACACCGGGGAGCTGTTTTTT.